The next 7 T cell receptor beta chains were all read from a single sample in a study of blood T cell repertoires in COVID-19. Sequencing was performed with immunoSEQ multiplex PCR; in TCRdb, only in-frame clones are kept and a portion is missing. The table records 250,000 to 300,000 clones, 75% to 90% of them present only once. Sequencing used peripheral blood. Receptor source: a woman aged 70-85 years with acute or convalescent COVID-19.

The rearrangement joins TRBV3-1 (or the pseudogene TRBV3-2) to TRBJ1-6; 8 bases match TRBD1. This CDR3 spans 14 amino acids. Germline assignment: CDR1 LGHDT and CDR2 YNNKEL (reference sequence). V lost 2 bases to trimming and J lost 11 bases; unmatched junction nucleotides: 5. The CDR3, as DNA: TGTGCCAGCAGCCAATCCGGGACAGGAGCACCCCTCCACTTT. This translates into CASSQSGTGAPLHF.

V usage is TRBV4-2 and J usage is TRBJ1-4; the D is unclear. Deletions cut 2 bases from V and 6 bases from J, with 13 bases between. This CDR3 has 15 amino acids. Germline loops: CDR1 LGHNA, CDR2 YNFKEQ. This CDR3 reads CASSQKVGGDEKLFF. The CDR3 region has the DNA TGTGCCAGCAGCCAAAAAGTGGGCGGGGATGAAAAACTGTTTTTT.

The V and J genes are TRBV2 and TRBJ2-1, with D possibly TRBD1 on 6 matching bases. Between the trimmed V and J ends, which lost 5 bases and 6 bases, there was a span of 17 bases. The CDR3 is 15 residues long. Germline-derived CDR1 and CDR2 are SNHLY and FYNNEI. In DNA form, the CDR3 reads TGTGCCAGCAGTAACCGAATGGGGGCGGTCAATGAGCAGTTCTTC. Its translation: CASSNRMGAVNEQFF. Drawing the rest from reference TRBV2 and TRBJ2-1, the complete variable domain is EPEVTQTPSHQVTQMGQEVILRCVPISNHLYFYWYRQILGQKVEFLVSFYNNEISEKSEIFDDQFSVERPDGSNFTLKIRSTKLEDSAMYFCASSNRMGAVNEQFFGPGTRLTVL.

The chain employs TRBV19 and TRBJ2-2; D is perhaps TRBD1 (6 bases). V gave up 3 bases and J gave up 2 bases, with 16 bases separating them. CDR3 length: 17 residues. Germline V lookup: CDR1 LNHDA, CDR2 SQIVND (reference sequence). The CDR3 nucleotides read TGTGCCAGTAGTATCGGCAGGGGCCCTCAAAACACCGGGGAGCTGTTTTTT. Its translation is CASSIGRGPQNTGELFF.

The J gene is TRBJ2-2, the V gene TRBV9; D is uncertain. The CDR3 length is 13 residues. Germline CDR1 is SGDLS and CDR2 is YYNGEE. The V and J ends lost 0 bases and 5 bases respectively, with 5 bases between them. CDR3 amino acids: CASSVGPTGELFF. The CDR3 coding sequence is TGTGCCAGCAGCGTAGGGCCGACCGGGGAGCTGTTTTTT.

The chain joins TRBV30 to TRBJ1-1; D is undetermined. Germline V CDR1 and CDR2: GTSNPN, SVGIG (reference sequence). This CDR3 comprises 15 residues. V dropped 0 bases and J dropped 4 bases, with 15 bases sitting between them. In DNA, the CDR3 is TGTGCCTGGAGTGTAAGCCGGGTCTTGGGCACTGAAGCTTTCTTT. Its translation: CAWSVSRVLGTEAFF.

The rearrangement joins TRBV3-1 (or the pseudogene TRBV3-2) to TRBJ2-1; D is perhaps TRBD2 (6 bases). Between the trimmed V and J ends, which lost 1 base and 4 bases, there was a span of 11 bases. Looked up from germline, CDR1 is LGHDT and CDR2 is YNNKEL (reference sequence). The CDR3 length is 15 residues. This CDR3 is CASSQVGGLYNEQFF. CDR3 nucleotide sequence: TGTGCCAGCAGCCAAGTAGGAGGACTATACAATGAGCAGTTCTTC.